This T cell receptor (beta chain) is from a study of early T cells in non-severe SARS-CoV-2 infection. About the research overall: Investigators sequenced bulk RNA drawn from unsorted whole blood, and chains remained unpaired. The study, taken as a whole, reports: VDJdb matching skewed toward anti-spike CD8 responses, missing private and CD4 specificities.

This CDR3 comprises 13 residues. Trimming stripped 2 bases from V and 4 bases from J, with 7 bases between. CDR1 and CDR2 (germline): SGHTA, FQGNSA. On this clonotype itself: Its target is not known.

Researchers attached unique molecular identifiers to individual cDNA molecules. TCRdb re-derived calls from the 5' RACE reads in MiXCR, one entry per CDR3 protein. The repertoire consists of some 80,000 distinct CDR3 sequences, with approximately 5% occurring once and the leading ten covering under 8%. The specimen was whole blood, collected at baseline. V gene TRBV7-2 combines with J gene TRBJ2-3; unclear D gene. The TCR comes from an adult who was a healthcare worker with PCR-confirmed SARS-CoV-2 infection or an uninfected control (not recorded which). The chain's CDR3 is CASSLTLADTQYF. The CDR3 nucleotides are TGTGCCAGCAGCTTAACCCTCGCAGATACGCAGTATTTT.